The sequence of this TCR beta chain was determined in a study of cytomegalovirus exposure and HLA in healthy donors. This table comes from immunoSEQ multiplex PCR, and its TCRdb copy is limited to in-frame clones, with some not included. The data contain some 250,000 clones, around 91% of them singletons. V lost 0 bases, J lost 7 bases, and 10 bases stayed unmatched. The V gene's germline CDR1 is LGHNA and CDR2 YNFKEQ. The CDR3 runs 18 residues. This sequence joins TRBV4-2 and TRBJ2-1; 12 nucleotides agree with TRBD2. The sequencing sample was made of PBMCs. The receptor's source is a woman aged 25 to 39 in good health and CMV-seronegative. For the CDR3, the DNA is TGTGCCAGCAGCCAAGAAATGATGAGACTAGCGGGAGTGAATGAGCAGTTCTTC. Translating it yields CASSQEMMRLAGVNEQFF.